The TCR beta chain described here comes from a study of spatial heterogeneity in lung cancer. Stated time point: sample taken at primary tumor resection. The roughly 79 donors had untreated early-stage non-small cell lung cancer. Note on this clonotype: Its antigen remains unidentified.

Each CDR3 protein gets one entry after TCRdb re-called the 5' RACE reads with MiXCR. This table holds around 11,000 distinct CDR3 sequences, 9% to 14% found once. General study findings and limits: Tumors with more nonsynonymous mutations had more expanded intratumoral alpha and beta TCRs.

CDR1 MNHNS and CDR2 SASEGT come from the germline V gene. The CDR3 loop spans 15 amino acids. V was shortened by 6 bases and J by 5 bases, with 18 bases between the two germline ends. The receptor was isolated from a female donor with early-stage non-small cell lung cancer. This chain uses TRBV6-1 with TRBJ2-3, with D hard to call. The sample in question was lung tumor tissue, obtained at surgery. The CDR3 sequence: CASRSIPSVGDTQYF. Here the CDR3 DNA reads TGTGCCAGCAGAAGTATCCCATCGGTAGGAGATACGCAGTATTTT.